This T cell receptor beta chain was found in a study of intratumoral heterogeneity in liver cancer. Broadly, across the study: Across the full approximately 14-patient cohort, most patients were male and a median age of around 63 years was recorded. To examine intratumor heterogeneity, the study integrated RNA-seq, DNA sequencing, TCR-seq and SNP array data obtained from multiple regions of hepatocellular carcinoma specimens. The full cohort included approximately 68 multiregional samples from around 15 HCC patients, consisting of about 50 tumoral regions and some 20 adjacent nontumoral regions.

Samples with the label H were taken from distinct, geographically separated regions of the hepatocellular carcinoma nodule. Every patient had early-stage hepatocellular carcinoma and went to surgical resection without receiving any prior therapy. The sampled areas showed no macroscopic signs of necrosis or hemorrhage. TCR sequencing (ImmunoSeq) was performed on multiple regions from a couple of patients. Each frozen resection tissue sample was taken at least 1 cm away from every other sample. The DNeasy blood and tissue kit was used to extract genomic DNA from bulk tissue. Taken from cysteine to phenylalanine, the CDR3 has 11 residues. Only the CDR3 region is kept as DNA, spanning 33 bases read in frame from base 1. CDR1 and CDR2, looked up from the germline V gene, are WSHSY and SAAADI. V gives up 6 bases and J gives up 5 bases, and the segment between their germline ends measures 7 bases. On the study overall, not on this receptor specifically: Tumor region a in each sequenced patient had significantly more unique T-cell clonal expansions than region b. TCR sequencing was reported to confirm the RNA-seq-based estimates of regional differences in tumor-infiltrating lymphocyte burden. A relatively low patient number and under-sampled tumor-infiltrating lymphocyte representation were acknowledged by the authors as limitations. No significant difference in overall T cell clonality was found between tumor regions within either sequenced patient.

As regards this clone: The antigen it recognizes is unknown. The input lacks base qualities; no much larger clone sits a single base away.

The immunoSEQ assay was used to sequence TCR beta chain CDR3 regions from genomic DNA. Rearranged VDJ segments were amplified with primers that anneal to V and J segments. As for how the authors treated the data: The ImmunoSeq Analyzer software was used to calculate clonality and richness metrics. Differentially abundant clones between regions were identified using Fisher's exact test plus a beta-binomial method for added stringency. Held by TCRdb, this immuneACCESS table contains in-frame sequences only and omits some clones. Under half of the omission traces to an unresolved V gene where checked; the cause of the rest is unknown. D and trimming were read from the DNA, whereas the V and J calls and clone size are those reported in that table. For this sample the table gives approximately 2,500 clones, of which over 70% were detected only once. Jointly, the top ten make up 45% of the sample.

The sequence came from a woman aged 70-85 years with hepatocellular carcinoma. The sequence links TRBV10-2 to TRBJ2-5, with the D segment possibly TRBD1 or TRBD2, each aligning over 6 bases. This sample comprised tumor tissue, obtained before any cancer treatment. The CDR3 reads CASRGGETQYF. The DNA sequence is given as TGCGCCAGCAGAGGGGGGGAGACCCAGTACTTC.